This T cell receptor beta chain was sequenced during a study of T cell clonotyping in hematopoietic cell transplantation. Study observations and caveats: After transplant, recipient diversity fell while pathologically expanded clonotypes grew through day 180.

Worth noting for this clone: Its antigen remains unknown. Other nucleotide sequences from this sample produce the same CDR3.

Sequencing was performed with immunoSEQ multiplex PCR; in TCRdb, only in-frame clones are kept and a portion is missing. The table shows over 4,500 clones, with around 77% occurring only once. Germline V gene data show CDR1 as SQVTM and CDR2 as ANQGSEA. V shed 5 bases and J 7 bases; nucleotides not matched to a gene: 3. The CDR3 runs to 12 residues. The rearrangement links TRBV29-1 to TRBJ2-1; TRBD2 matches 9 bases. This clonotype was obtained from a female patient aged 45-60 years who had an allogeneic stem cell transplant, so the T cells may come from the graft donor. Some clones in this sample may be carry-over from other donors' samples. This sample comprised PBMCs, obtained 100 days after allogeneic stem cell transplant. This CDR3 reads CSVRAGGNEQFF. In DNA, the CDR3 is TGCAGCGTTCGGGCGGGAGGGAATGAGCAGTTCTTC.